This TCR beta chain was profiled in a study of CD8 T cells in ankylosing spondylitis. General study findings and limits: Reportedly, matched ankylosing spondylitis synovial fluid was significantly enriched for disease-linked clones.

The table lists this clonotype with many counts. Its specificity is not known. The V and J ends lost 4 bases and 0 bases respectively, with 7 bases between them. The CDR3 covers 13 residues. CDR1 and CDR2 from the germline V gene are SGHRS and YFSETQ. TCRdb independently ran MiXCR on the 5' RACE reads; one entry per CDR3 protein. The top ten hold 9% to 15% of the sample, which has 130,000 or so distinct CDR3 sequences, over 6.5% seen once. V is TRBV5-1 and J is TRBJ1-1; D gene unclear. The TCR originated in a male donor with ankylosing spondylitis or in good health (not recorded which). Input material: blood, either unsorted or a sorted T cell fraction (not recorded which). CDR3 region: CASSPGMNTEAFF. For the CDR3, the DNA is TGCGCCAGCAGCCCGGGGATGAACACTGAAGCTTTCTTT.